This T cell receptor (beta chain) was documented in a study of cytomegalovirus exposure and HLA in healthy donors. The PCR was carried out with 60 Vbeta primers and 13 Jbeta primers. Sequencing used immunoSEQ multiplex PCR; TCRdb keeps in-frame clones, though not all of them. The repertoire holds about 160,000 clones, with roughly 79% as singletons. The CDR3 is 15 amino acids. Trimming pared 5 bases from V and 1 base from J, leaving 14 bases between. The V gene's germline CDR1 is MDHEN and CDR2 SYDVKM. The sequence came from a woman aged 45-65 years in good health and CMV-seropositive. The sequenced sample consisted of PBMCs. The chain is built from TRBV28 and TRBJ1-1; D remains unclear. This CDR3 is CASSLGRAGNTEAFF. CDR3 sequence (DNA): TGTGCCAGCAGTCTTGGGAGGGCAGGGAACACTGAAGCTTTCTTT.